The 18 T cell receptor beta chains below come from one sample, sequenced in a study of cytomegalovirus exposure and HLA in healthy donors. Amplification used 60 Vbeta primers and 13 Jbeta primers. Some clones are missing from TCRdb's copy, which holds only in-frame ones; the method was immunoSEQ multiplex PCR. Altogether about 160,000 clones are present, over 60% being singletons, with the ten largest covering over 2.5%. Sequenced: PBMCs. The receptors here all came from a woman in her 30s in good health and CMV-seronegative.

The sample holds a few counts of this clone. This chain links TRBV5-6 with TRBJ2-1, with 10 bases identical to TRBD2. Germline lookup yields CDR1 SGHDT and CDR2 YYEEEE. V lost 2 bases and J lost 6; bases outside the gene matches: 11. There are 17 residues in the CDR3. CDR3 in amino acids: CASSFQREGLWFNEQFF. CDR3 coding DNA: TGTGCCAGCAGCTTTCAGCGGGAGGGCCTTTGGTTCAATGAGCAGTTCTTC.

V is TRBV4-2 and J is TRBJ1-4; 8 nucleotides match TRBD1. In germline, CDR1 is LGHNA, CDR2 YNFKEQ. The CDR3 loop spans 14 amino acids. Trimming at V came to 4 bases and at J to 7 bases, leaving 5 bases not matched to a gene. In DNA, the CDR3 is TGTGCCAGCAGCCCAACAGGGGGTACTGAAAAACTGTTTTTT. Its protein product is CASSPTGGTEKLFF.

The chain links TRBV6-6 to TRBJ1-5; no definite D call. V lost 5 bases to trimming and J lost 4 bases, with 3 bases between them. In germline, CDR1 is MNHNY, CDR2 SVGAGI (reference sequence). CDR3 size: 11 residues. CDR3 region: CASSQNQPQHF. In nucleotides, the CDR3 is TGTGCCAGCAGTCAAAATCAGCCCCAGCATTTT.

V is TRBV4-1 and J is TRBJ1-6; 11 nucleotides agree with TRBD1. Losses at the gene ends were 8 bases for V and 10 bases for J; bases not matched to a gene: 13. This CDR3 region has 16 residues. Germline V lookup: CDR1 MGHRA, CDR2 YSYEKL. The CDR3 nucleotides read TGCGCCAGCGCCCCCCAGGACAGGGGGCGTGGGTCACCCCTCCACTTT. As protein: CASAPQDRGRGSPLHF.

CDR3 in DNA: TGTGCCAGCAGCGGGCAGGACTTTCTTCAGCCCCAGCATTTT. The encoded protein is CASSGQDFLQPQHF. The genes are TRBV7-9 and TRBJ1-5; no reliable D call. Germline assignment: CDR1 SEHNR and CDR2 FQNEAQ (reference sequence). Deletions cut 5 bases from V and 6 bases from J, with 14 bases between. This CDR3 has 14 residues.

This rearrangement joins TRBV28 to TRBJ2-5; 8 bases line up with TRBD1. The CDR3 spans 14 residues. Germline assignment: CDR1 MDHEN and CDR2 SYDVKM. The junction had 7 bases not matched to a gene; V was cut back by 5 bases and J by 5 bases. CDR3 protein: CASSIRQGRETQYF. CDR3 nucleotide sequence: TGTGCCAGCAGTATCCGACAGGGGAGGGAGACCCAGTACTTC.

The sample holds a few counts of this clone. V usage is TRBV29-1 and J usage is TRBJ2-3; D remains ambiguous. CDR3 length: 13 residues. The germline CDR1 and CDR2 sequences are SQVTM and ANQGSEA. Trimming shortened V by 6 bases and J by 1 base, and 11 bases separated the two germline ends. The CDR3 DNA is TGCAGCGTGTTGGGTGAGGGCACAGATACGCAGTATTTT. The encoded protein is CSVLGEGTDTQYF.

The chain combines TRBV27 with TRBJ1-2; D gene ambiguous. This CDR3 is 13 amino acids long. V shed 0 bases and J shed 4 bases, with 6 bases lying between them. The germline CDR1 and CDR2 sequences are MNHEY and SMNVEV (reference sequence). Written as DNA, the CDR3 is TGTGCCAGCAGTTTATCTGAGGCCTATGGCTACACCTTC. This sequence encodes CASSLSEAYGYTF.

V usage is TRBV30 and J usage is TRBJ2-1; D not certain. This CDR3 spans 11 amino acids. Trimming removed 5 bases at V and 8 bases at J, with 10 bases between. Germline V CDR1 and CDR2: GTSNPN, SVGIG (reference sequence). The CDR3: CAWRTVYEQFF. The CDR3 DNA is TGTGCCTGGCGTACGGTCTATGAGCAGTTCTTC.

This chain connects TRBV5-1 to TRBJ2-5; D gene unclear. Trimming removed 0 bases at V and 3 bases at J, with 3 bases between. This CDR3 spans 12 amino acids. Germline V gene lookup returns CDR1 SGHRS and CDR2 YFSETQ. This CDR3 reads CASSLAEETQYF. The CDR3 bases are TGCGCCAGCAGCTTGGCGGAAGAGACCCAGTACTTC.

V and J are TRBV19 and TRBJ1-5; D is uncertain. The CDR3 loop spans 16 amino acids. Germline V gene lookup returns CDR1 LNHDA and CDR2 SQIVND (reference sequence). V lost 7 bases to trimming and J lost 6 bases, with 22 bases between them. The CDR3 protein is CASNPWEGPISQPQHF. CDR3 in DNA: TGTGCCAGTAACCCCTGGGAGGGCCCGATAAGTCAGCCCCAGCATTTT.

This clone was seen more than once but under ten times. The chain links TRBV6-5 to TRBJ1-2; D might be TRBD1 (6 bases). The CDR3 consists of 14 residues. The germline V and J ends were trimmed by 5 bases and 8 bases, with 18 bases remaining between them. The germline gives CDR1 MNHEY, CDR2 SVGAGI. The CDR3 sequence: CASSDLGGPGGYTF. In DNA, the CDR3 is TGTGCCAGCAGTGACCTCGGGGGGCCGGGGGGCTACACCTTC.

The gene calls are TRBV7-9 and TRBJ2-5; D perhaps matches TRBD2 (5 bases). Trimming stripped 2 bases from V and 5 bases from J, with 15 bases between. Germline loops: CDR1 SEHNR, CDR2 FQNEAQ (reference sequence). The CDR3 extends over 15 amino acids. In DNA, the CDR3 is TGTGCCAGCAGCTTAAATCCGAGGGCTGGCGAGACCCAGTACTTC. Amino acid sequence: CASSLNPRAGETQYF. Filled out from reference TRBV7-9 and TRBJ2-5, the complete variable domain reads DTGVSQNPRHKITKRGQNVTFRCDPISEHNRLYWYRQTLGQGPEFLTYFQNEAQLEKSRLLSDRFSAERPKGSFSTLEIQRTEQGDSAMYLCASSLNPRAGETQYFGPGTRLLVL.

This clone occurred a few times. The V and J genes are TRBV30 and TRBJ2-1; D gene ambiguous. The germline V and J ends were trimmed by 1 base and 0 bases, with 10 bases remaining between them. The germline CDR1 and CDR2 sequences are GTSNPN and SVGIG (reference sequence). This CDR3 comprises 15 residues. CDR3 coding DNA: TGTGCCTGGAGTGAATTCTGGAGCTCCTACAATGAGCAGTTCTTC. It is translated as CAWSEFWSSYNEQFF.

This clone was seen more than once but under ten times. CDR3 loop: CASSQVHRGQAEKLFF. The CDR3 DNA follows: TGCGCCAGCAGCCAAGTCCACAGGGGGCAGGCTGAAAAACTGTTTTTT. V and J are TRBV4-3 and TRBJ1-4; 9 bases fit TRBD1. The CDR3 has 16 amino acids. Losses at the gene ends were 1 base for V and 7 bases for J; bases not matched to a gene: 7. Germline loops: CDR1 LGHNA, CDR2 YSLEER.

The chain links TRBV7-6 to TRBJ2-1, with 11 bases aligning to TRBD2. The CDR3 extends over 15 amino acids. Germline values: CDR1 SGHVS, CDR2 FNYEAQ. Trimming at V came to 2 bases and at J to 8 bases, leaving 5 bases not matched to a gene. The CDR3 reads CASSLSLAGGDEQFF. CDR3 sequence (DNA): TGTGCCAGCAGCTTAAGCCTAGCGGGAGGTGATGAGCAGTTCTTC.

The CDR3 loop reads CASSLAGSGNTIYF. As DNA, the CDR3 is TGTGCCAGCAGCTTGGCAGGCTCTGGAAACACCATATATTTT. The chain joins TRBV5-6 to TRBJ1-3; D unclear. The germline CDR1 and CDR2 sequences are SGHDT and YYEEEE. The V and J ends lost 0 bases and 0 bases respectively, with 4 bases between them. This CDR3 is 14 amino acids long.

The chain has TRBV13 and TRBJ2-7; no reliable D call. V was trimmed by 2 bases and J by 5 bases, leaving 10 bases between them. In germline, CDR1 is PRHDT, CDR2 FYEKMQ (reference sequence). The CDR3 runs 13 residues. The CDR3 protein is CASSLFLVDEQYF. CDR3 in DNA: TGTGCCAGCAGCTTATTTCTCGTCGACGAGCAGTACTTC. Based on the CDR3 plus reference TRBV13 and TRBJ2-7, the full variable domain is AAGVIQSPRHLIKEKRETATLKCYPIPRHDTVYWYQQGPGQDPQFLISFYEKMQSDKGSIPDRFSAQQFSDYHSELNMSSLELGDSALYFCASSLFLVDEQYFGPGTRLTVT.